The entry that follows covers one TCR beta chain sequence. Its antigen remains unknown. This sample was included in a study of T cell repertoires in cytomegalovirus infection. In the study overall: Selection of CMV epitopes for the study included recently identified HLA-C-restricted and well-studied HLA-B-restricted ones. Shared public TCR beta signatures pointed to both CMV infection and a matching HLA type.

V lost 5 bases, J lost 7 bases, and 20 bases lay in between. The CDR3 length is 15 residues. Germline V gene data show CDR1 as MNHEY and CDR2 as SVGAGI. From the reads, TCRdb called clonotypes with MiXCR, one entry per CDR3 protein. The sample lists about 85,000 distinct CDR3 sequences, 45% to 55% occurring once. Source: CD8+ T cells from cultured PBMCs, taken from culture after CMV antigen stimulation. The receptor was isolated from a human donor in good health (CMV status not recorded). Some clones in this sample may be carry-over from other donors' samples. V is TRBV6-5 and J is TRBJ1-2; D unresolved. The CDR3 loop is CASSPNLGRSGGYTF. The CDR3 DNA reads as TGTGCCAGCAGTCCTAACCTCGGGAGATCCGGTGGCTACACCTTC.